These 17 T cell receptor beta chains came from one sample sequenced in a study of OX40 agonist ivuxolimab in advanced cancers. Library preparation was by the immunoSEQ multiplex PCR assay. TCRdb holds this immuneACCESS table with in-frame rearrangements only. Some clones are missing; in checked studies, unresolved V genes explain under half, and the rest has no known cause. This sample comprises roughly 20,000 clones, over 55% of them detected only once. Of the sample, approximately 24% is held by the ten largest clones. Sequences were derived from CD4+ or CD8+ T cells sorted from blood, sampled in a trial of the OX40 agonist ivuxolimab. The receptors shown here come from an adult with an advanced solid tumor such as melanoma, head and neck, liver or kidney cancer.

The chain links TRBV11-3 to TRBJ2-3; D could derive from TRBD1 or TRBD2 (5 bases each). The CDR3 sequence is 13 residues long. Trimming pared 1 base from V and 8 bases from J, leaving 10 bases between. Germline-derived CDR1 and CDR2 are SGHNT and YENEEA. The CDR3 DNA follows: TGTGCCAGCAGCTTAGGTTCCGGGGCTACGCAGTATTTT. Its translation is CASSLGSGATQYF.

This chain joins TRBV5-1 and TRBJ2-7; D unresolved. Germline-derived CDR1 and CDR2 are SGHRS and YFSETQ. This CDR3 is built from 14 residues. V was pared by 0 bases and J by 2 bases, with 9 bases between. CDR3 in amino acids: CASSLGESPYEQYF. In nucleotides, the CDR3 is TGCGCCAGCAGCTTGGGAGAATCCCCCTACGAGCAGTACTTC. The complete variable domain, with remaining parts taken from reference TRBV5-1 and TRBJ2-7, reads KAGVTQTPRYLIKTRGQQVTLSCSPISGHRSVSWYQQTPGQGLQFLFEYFSETQRNKGNFPGRFSGRQFSNSRSEMNVSTLELGDSALYLCASSLGESPYEQYFGPGTRLTVT.

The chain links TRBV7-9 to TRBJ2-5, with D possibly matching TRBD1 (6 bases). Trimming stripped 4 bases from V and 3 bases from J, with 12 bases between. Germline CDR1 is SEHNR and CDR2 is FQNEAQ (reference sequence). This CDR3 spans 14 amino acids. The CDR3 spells CASSSQSGEETQYF. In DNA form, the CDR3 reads TGTGCCAGCAGCTCCCAATCAGGGGAAGAGACCCAGTACTTC.

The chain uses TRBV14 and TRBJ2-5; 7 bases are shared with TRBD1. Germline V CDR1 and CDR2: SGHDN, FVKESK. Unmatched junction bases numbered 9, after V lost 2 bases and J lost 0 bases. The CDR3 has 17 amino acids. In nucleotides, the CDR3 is TGTGCCAGCAGCCAACTGACAGGGAAGCCCGACCAAGAGACCCAGTACTTC. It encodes CASSQLTGKPDQETQYF.

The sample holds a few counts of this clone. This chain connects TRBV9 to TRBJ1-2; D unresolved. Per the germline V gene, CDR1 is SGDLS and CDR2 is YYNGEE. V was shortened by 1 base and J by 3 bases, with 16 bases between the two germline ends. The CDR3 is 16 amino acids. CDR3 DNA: TGTGCCAGCAGCGTATCACGTGATGGTGGGGACTATGGCTACACCTTC. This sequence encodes CASSVSRDGGDYGYTF.

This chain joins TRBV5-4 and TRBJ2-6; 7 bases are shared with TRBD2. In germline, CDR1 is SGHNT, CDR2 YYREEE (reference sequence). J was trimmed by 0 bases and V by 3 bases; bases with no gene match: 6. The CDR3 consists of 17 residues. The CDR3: CASSSRGGGSGANVLTF. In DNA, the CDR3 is TGTGCCAGCAGCTCCCGTGGGGGGGGCTCTGGGGCCAACGTCCTGACTTTC.

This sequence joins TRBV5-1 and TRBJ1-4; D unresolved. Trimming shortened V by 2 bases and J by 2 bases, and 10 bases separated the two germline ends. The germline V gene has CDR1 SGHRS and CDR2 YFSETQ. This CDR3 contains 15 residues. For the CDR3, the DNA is TGCGCCAGCAGCTTTGGAGTTGATACTAATGAAAAACTGTTTTTT. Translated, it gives CASSFGVDTNEKLFF.

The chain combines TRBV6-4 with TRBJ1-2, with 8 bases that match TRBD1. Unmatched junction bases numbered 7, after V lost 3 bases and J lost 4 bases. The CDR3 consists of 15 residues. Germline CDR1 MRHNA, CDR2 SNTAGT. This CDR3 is CASSEWQGASYGYTF. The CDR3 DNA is TGTGCCAGCAGTGAGTGGCAGGGGGCCTCCTATGGCTACACCTTC.

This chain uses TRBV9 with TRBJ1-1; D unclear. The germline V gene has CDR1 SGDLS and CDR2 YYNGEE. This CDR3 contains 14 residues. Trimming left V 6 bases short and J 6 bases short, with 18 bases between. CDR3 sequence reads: CASTDDEGLAEAFF. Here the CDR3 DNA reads TGTGCCAGCACCGATGACGAGGGTTTGGCTGAAGCTTTCTTT.

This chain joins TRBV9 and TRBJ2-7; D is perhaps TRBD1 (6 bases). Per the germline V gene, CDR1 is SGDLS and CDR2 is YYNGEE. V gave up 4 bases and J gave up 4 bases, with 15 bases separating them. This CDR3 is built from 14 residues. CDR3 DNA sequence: TGTGCCAGCAGCTCCTCTACAGGGTGGTACGAGCAGTACTTC. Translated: CASSSSTGWYEQYF.

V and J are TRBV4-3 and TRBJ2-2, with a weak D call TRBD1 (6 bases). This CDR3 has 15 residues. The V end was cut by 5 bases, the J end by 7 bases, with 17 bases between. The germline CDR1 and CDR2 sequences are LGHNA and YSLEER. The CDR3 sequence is CASSSSAGELGELFF. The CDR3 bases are TGCGCCAGCAGCTCCAGCGCAGGGGAACTCGGGGAGCTGTTTTTT.

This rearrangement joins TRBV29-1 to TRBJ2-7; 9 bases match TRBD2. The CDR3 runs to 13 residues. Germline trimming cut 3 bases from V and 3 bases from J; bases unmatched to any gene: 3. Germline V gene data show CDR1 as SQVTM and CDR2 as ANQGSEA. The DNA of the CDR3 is TGCAGCGTTGATGGGACTAGCAGCTACGAGCAGTACTTC. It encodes CSVDGTSSYEQYF.

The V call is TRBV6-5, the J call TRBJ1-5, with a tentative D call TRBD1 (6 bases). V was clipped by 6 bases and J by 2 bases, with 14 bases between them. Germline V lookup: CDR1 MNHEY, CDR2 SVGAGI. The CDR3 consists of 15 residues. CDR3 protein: CASSRGGLRNQPQHF. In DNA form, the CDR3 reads TGTGCCAGCAGCCGTGGGGGGCTTCGCAATCAGCCCCAGCATTTT.

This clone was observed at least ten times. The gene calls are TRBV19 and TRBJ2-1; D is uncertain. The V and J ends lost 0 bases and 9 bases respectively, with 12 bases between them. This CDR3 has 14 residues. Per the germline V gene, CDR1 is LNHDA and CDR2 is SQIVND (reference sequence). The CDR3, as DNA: TGTGCCAGTAGTATAGAGCGGACGGGCAGTGAGCAGTTCTTC. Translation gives CASSIERTGSEQFF. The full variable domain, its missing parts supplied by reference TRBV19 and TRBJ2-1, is DGGITQSPKYLFRKEGQNVTLSCEQNLNHDAMYWYRQDPGQGLRLIYYSQIVNDFQKGDIAEGYSVSREKKESFPLTVTSAQKNPTAFYLCASSIERTGSEQFFGPGTRLTVL.

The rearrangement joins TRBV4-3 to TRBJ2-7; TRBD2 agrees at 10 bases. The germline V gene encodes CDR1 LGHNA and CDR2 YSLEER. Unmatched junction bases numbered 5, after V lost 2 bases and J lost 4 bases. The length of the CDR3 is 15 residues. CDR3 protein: CASSQTSGGVYEQYF. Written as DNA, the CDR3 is TGCGCCAGCAGCCAAACGAGCGGGGGGGTGTACGAGCAGTACTTC.

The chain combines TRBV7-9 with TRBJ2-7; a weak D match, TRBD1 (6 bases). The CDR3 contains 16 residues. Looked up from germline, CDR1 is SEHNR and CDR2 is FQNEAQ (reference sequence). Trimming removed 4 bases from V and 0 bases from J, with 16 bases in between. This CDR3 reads CASSSKPGTNSYEQYF. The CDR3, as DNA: TGTGCCAGCAGCTCGAAACCCGGGACAAACTCCTACGAGCAGTACTTC.

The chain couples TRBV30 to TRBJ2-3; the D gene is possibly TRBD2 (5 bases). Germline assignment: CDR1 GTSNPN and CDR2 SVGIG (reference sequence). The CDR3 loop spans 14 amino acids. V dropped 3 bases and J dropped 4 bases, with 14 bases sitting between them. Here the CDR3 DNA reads TGTGCCTGGAGCCACAGCGGCGGTGCAGATACGCAGTATTTT. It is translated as CAWSHSGGADTQYF.